One sample yielded the 23 T cell receptor beta chains listed below, sequenced in a study of control samples from healthy donors and cancer patients. Clones were sequenced by immunoSEQ multiplex PCR, and TCRdb holds only the in-frame ones, with some missing. Of over 70,000 clones listed, approximately 88% were seen once; the top ten hold about 10%. What was sequenced was PBMCs. The receptor source for this set is a woman between 50 and 59 years old with colorectal cancer.

The chain uses TRBV12-3 or TRBV12-4 and TRBJ1-2; D is ambiguous. The CDR3 covers 12 residues. The V gene lost 2 bases and the J gene lost 7 bases, with 8 bases spanning the gap. The CDR3 bases are TGTGCCAGCAGTTTAAGAGGGCTTGGCTACACCTTC. As protein: CASSLRGLGYTF.

Only one count was recorded for this clone. This sequence joins TRBV27 and TRBJ1-5; the D is unclear. The germline V gene encodes CDR1 MNHEY and CDR2 SMNVEV (reference sequence). The CDR3 covers 13 residues. With 7 bases removed from V and 6 bases from J, the gap between germline ends came to 13 bases. CDR3 coding DNA: TGTGCCAGCAACCGACGGGTAAGTCAGCCCCAGCATTTT. This translates into CASNRRVSQPQHF.

The chain employs TRBV25-1 and TRBJ2-3; perhaps TRBD1 as D (6 bases). The V gene lost 10 bases and the J gene lost 6 bases, with 17 bases spanning the gap. Germline V CDR1 and CDR2: MGHDK, SYGVNS. This CDR3 is 13 amino acids long. CDR3 coding DNA: TGTGCCACCCAGGGGATCGGTAAGGATACGCAGTATTTT. Its protein is CATQGIGKDTQYF.

The V and J genes are TRBV2 and TRBJ1-6; 9 bases line up with TRBD1. Germline assignment: CDR1 SNHLY and CDR2 FYNNEI. V shed 5 bases, J shed 5 bases, and the junction held 7 bases outside the gene matches. This CDR3 region has 16 residues. The CDR3 sequence: CASSLTGTGNNSPLHF. In DNA form, the CDR3 reads TGTGCCAGCAGTCTTACCGGGACAGGGAATAATTCACCCCTCCACTTT.

The rearrangement joins TRBV7-9 to TRBJ2-5; D possibly corresponds to TRBD1 (5 bases). The CDR3 consists of 14 residues. CDR1 and CDR2 from the germline V gene are SEHNR and FQNEAQ (reference sequence). V lost 5 bases, J lost 2 bases, and 12 bases lay in between. CDR3 coding DNA: TGTGCCAGCAGCCCAGGGTGGGATCAAGAGACCCAGTACTTC. This gives the protein CASSPGWDQETQYF. Filled out from reference TRBV7-9 and TRBJ2-5, the complete variable domain reads DTGVSQNPRHKITKRGQNVTFRCDPISEHNRLYWYRQTLGQGPEFLTYFQNEAQLEKSRLLSDRFSAERPKGSFSTLEIQRTEQGDSAMYLCASSPGWDQETQYFGPGTRLLVL.

This clone was seen once. The V gene is TRBV18, the J gene TRBJ1-1; TRBD1 aligns across 8 bases. The J segment lost 4 bases and the V segment lost 5 bases, leaving 9 bases of the junction unmatched. Germline V gene lookup returns CDR1 KGHSH and CDR2 LQKENI. This CDR3 has 15 residues. The CDR3 loop is CASSSGTGGPTEAFF. As DNA, the CDR3 is TGTGCCAGCTCATCTGGGACAGGCGGTCCCACTGAAGCTTTCTTT.

The chain links TRBV5-1 to TRBJ1-1, with 8 nucleotides matching TRBD1. Trimming took 2 bases from V and 5 from J; bases not matched to a gene: 11. CDR1 is SGHRS and CDR2 is YFSETQ in the germline V gene. The CDR3 length is 16 residues. The DNA of the CDR3 is TGCGCCAGCAGCTTCGAGGACAGGGCCCAAAGTACTGAAGCTTTCTTT. Protein product: CASSFEDRAQSTEAFF.

The gene calls are TRBV7-9 and TRBJ1-2, with TRBD1 matching over 9 bases. This CDR3 contains 15 residues. Germline values: CDR1 SEHNR, CDR2 FQNEAQ (reference sequence). V trimming: 5 bases; J trimming: 4 bases; junction bases outside the gene matches: 8. CDR3 loop: CASSTGQGNFYGYTF. The CDR3 DNA reads TGTGCCAGCAGCACGGGACAGGGAAACTTCTATGGCTACACCTTC.

V gene TRBV10-3 combines with J gene TRBJ2-2; tentatively, D is TRBD2 (7 bases). Germline CDR1 is ENHRY and CDR2 is SYGVKD. This CDR3 spans 15 amino acids. V was cut by 8 bases and J by 3 bases, with 16 bases left in between. DNA of the CDR3: TGTGCCATCCGACCTCGGGGGGCGGACACCGGGGAGCTGTTTTTT. This translates into CAIRPRGADTGELFF.

This chain uses TRBV9 with TRBJ1-4, with TRBD1 matching over 10 bases. J was trimmed by 6 bases and V by 6 bases; bases with no gene match: 5. Germline CDR1 SGDLS, CDR2 YYNGEE. The CDR3 extends over 14 amino acids. The chain's CDR3 is CASTAGTGDEKLFF. The CDR3 DNA sequence: TGTGCCAGCACCGCCGGGACAGGGGATGAAAAACTGTTTTTT.

This rearrangement joins TRBV6-5 to TRBJ1-5, with D possibly TRBD1 on 5 matching bases. V shed 6 bases and J shed 4 bases, with 7 bases lying between them. This CDR3 region has 12 residues. Germline V CDR1 and CDR2: MNHEY, SVGAGI. CDR3 loop: CASRGENQPQHF. The DNA of the CDR3 is TGTGCCAGCAGGGGGGAAAATCAGCCCCAGCATTTT.

This sequence joins TRBV6-5 and TRBJ1-2, with D tentatively TRBD1 (5 bases). The CDR3 spans 15 residues. The V end lost 2 bases, the J end lost 3 bases, and 13 bases lay between the germline ends. Germline-derived CDR1 and CDR2 are MNHEY and SVGAGI. CDR3 residues: CASSYNSGTHYGYTF. DNA of the CDR3: TGTGCCAGCAGTTACAACTCCGGGACGCACTATGGCTACACCTTC.

The V call is TRBV6-2 or TRBV6-3, the J call TRBJ2-7, with 7 bases aligning to TRBD1. The CDR3 covers 13 residues. The V and J ends lost 6 bases and 4 bases, in that order; junction bases with no gene match: 6. Germline V gene sequence: CDR1 MNHEY, CDR2 SVGEGT. CDR3 region: CASSPGQYYEQYV. The CDR3 bases are TGTGCCAGCAGCCCGGGACAGTATTACGAGCAGTACGTC.

Only a few counts were recorded for this clone. As DNA, the CDR3 is TGTGCCAGCAGCGTCGACATACTCAATGAGCAGTTCTTC. It codes for CASSVDILNEQFF. The chain carries TRBV9 and TRBJ2-1; D unresolved. CDR1 SGDLS and CDR2 YYNGEE come from the germline V gene. The CDR3 has 13 residues. V lost 2 bases to trimming and J lost 6 bases, with 9 bases between them.

This clone occurred a few times. The chain couples TRBV19 to TRBJ1-2; no clear D. The V end was cut by 8 bases, the J end by 6 bases, with 10 bases between. Per the germline V gene, CDR1 is LNHDA and CDR2 is SQIVND (reference sequence). The CDR3 extends over 11 amino acids. CDR3 sequence: CASLGRDGYTF. In DNA form, the CDR3 reads TGTGCCAGTCTAGGGCGGGATGGCTACACCTTC.

Worth noting for this clone: One end of the junction varies from germline; a read error may be responsible. This chain links TRBV19 with TRBJ1-1; possibly TRBD1 for D (6 bases). The V gene's germline CDR1 is LNHDA and CDR2 SQIVND (reference sequence). The CDR3 is 14 amino acids. CDR3 sequence (DNA): TGTGCCAGCAGTAGGGCGGGGGCGCGGACTGAAGCTTTCTTT. Encoded protein: CASSRAGARTEAFF. The full variable domain, its missing parts supplied by reference TRBV19 and TRBJ1-1, is DGGITQSPKYLFRKEGQNVTLSCEQNLNHDAMYWYRQDPGQGLRLIYYSQIVNDFQKGDIAEGYSVSREKKESFPLTVTSAQKNPTAFYLCASSRAGARTEAFFGQGTRLTVV.

The chain employs TRBV10-1 and TRBJ2-3; 10 bases align to TRBD2. The CDR3 spans 15 residues. Germline loops: CDR1 WNHNN, CDR2 SYGVQD (reference sequence). The ends lost 8 bases at V and 1 base at J; junction bases unmatched: 6. The CDR3 region has the DNA TGCGCCAGCCGTCTAGGGACTAGCGGCACAGATACGCAGTATTTT. Translation: CASRLGTSGTDTQYF.

The V and J genes are TRBV10-2 and TRBJ1-3; no definite D call. In germline, CDR1 is WSHSY, CDR2 SAAADI. The V end lost 7 bases, the J end lost 0 bases, and 7 bases lay between the germline ends. The CDR3 loop spans 13 amino acids. CDR3 in amino acids: CASIADSGNTIYF. CDR3 nucleotides: TGCGCCAGCATTGCAGACTCTGGAAACACCATATATTTT.

The rearrangement joins TRBV18 to TRBJ2-6; 12 bases are a match to TRBD1. J lost 1 base, V lost 4 bases, and 5 bases had no gene match. The CDR3 sequence is 18 residues long. Germline CDR1 KGHSH, CDR2 LQKENI. The DNA for the CDR3 is TGTGCCAGCTCACGCCGGGACAGGGGGCAGTCTGGGGCCAACGTCCTGACTTTC. Protein: CASSRRDRGQSGANVLTF. Full variable domain (outside the CDR3, taken from reference TRBV18 and TRBJ2-6): NAGVMQNPRHLVRRRGQEARLRCSPMKGHSHVYWYRQLPEEGLKFMVYLQKENIIDESGMPKERFSAEFPKEGPSILRIQQVVRGDSAAYFCASSRRDRGQSGANVLTFGAGSRLTVL.

This chain uses TRBV15 with TRBJ2-5, with D hard to call. Germline V gene lookup returns CDR1 LNHNV and CDR2 YYDKDF (reference sequence). This CDR3 spans 12 amino acids. Trimming left V 0 bases short and J 9 bases short, with 8 bases between. The CDR3 DNA reads as TGTGCCACCAGCAGAGATAACCAGGCCCAGTACTTC. This sequence encodes CATSRDNQAQYF.

This chain uses TRBV10-3 with TRBJ1-6, with 9 bases matching TRBD1. This CDR3 contains 13 residues. The trim removed 7 bases at V and 7 bases at J, leaving 2 bases unmatched. Per germline, CDR1 ENHRY and CDR2 SYGVKD. The CDR3 DNA reads as TGTGCCATCAAAGGGACAGGGAATTCACCCCTCCACTTT. Amino acid sequence: CAIKGTGNSPLHF.

This clone has a handful of counts. The rearrangement links TRBV7-9 to TRBJ1-1; no clear D gene. CDR1 and CDR2 from the germline V gene are SEHNR and FQNEAQ (reference sequence). This CDR3 has 14 amino acids. Trimming pared 0 bases from V and 4 bases from J, leaving 9 bases between. The CDR3, as DNA: TGTGCCAGCAGCTTAGCGATGGATGGCACTGAAGCTTTCTTT. Encoded protein: CASSLAMDGTEAFF. The whole variable domain, filled in from reference TRBV7-9 and TRBJ1-1, reads DTGVSQNPRHKITKRGQNVTFRCDPISEHNRLYWYRQTLGQGPEFLTYFQNEAQLEKSRLLSDRFSAERPKGSFSTLEIQRTEQGDSAMYLCASSLAMDGTEAFFGQGTRLTVV.

The chain combines TRBV15 with TRBJ1-5; 8 bases map to TRBD1. With V trimmed by 1 base and J by 4 bases, 9 bases remained unmatched. The CDR3 covers 17 residues. Germline V gene data show CDR1 as LNHNV and CDR2 as YYDKDF (reference sequence). CDR3 loop: CATSRGGAGGLNQPQHF. In DNA form, the CDR3 reads TGTGCCACCAGCAGAGGGGGTGCAGGGGGCCTAAATCAGCCCCAGCATTTT.